This TCR beta chain comes out of a study of CD8 T cells in Susac syndrome. CD8+ and CD4+ T cells from blood underwent TCR beta sequencing. Relapsing-remitting disease, either stable or active, was present in the treatment-naive patients who were the multiple sclerosis controls. The CDR3 length is 12 residues. V dropped 4 bases and J dropped 3 bases, with 7 bases sitting between them. Germline assignment: CDR1 SGHDT and CDR2 YYEEEE. Random hexamers primed reverse transcription of about 0.45 to 1 ug RNA. The CDR3 of TCR beta was amplified by immunoSEQ multiplex PCR across 54 Vbeta and 13 Jbeta. Using its own MiXCR run on the immunoSEQ multiplex PCR reads, TCRdb lists one record per CDR3 protein. The table lists some 300,000 distinct CDR3 sequences, around 89% of them singletons.

The sequencing input was CD8+ T cells from PBMCs. This clonotype was obtained from a human donor with multiple sclerosis. The rearrangement joins TRBV5-6 to TRBJ2-5; D gene unclear. For the CDR3, the DNA is TGTGCCAGCAGCCTACAAGAAGAGACCCAGTACTTC. Translating gives CASSLQEETQYF.